Following are 5 T cell receptor beta chains from one sample sequenced in a study of blood T cell repertoires in COVID-19. Only in-frame clones appear in the TCRdb table, and some are missing; sequencing was by immunoSEQ multiplex PCR. The repertoire holds approximately 470,000 clones, with roughly 90% as singletons. The sample comprised PBMCs or T cells enriched from blood (not recorded which). Source of these receptors: a woman in her late teens or twenties who had recovered from COVID-19.

The genes are TRBV3-1 (or the pseudogene TRBV3-2) and TRBJ2-5, with D unresolved. CDR1 and CDR2 from the germline V gene are LGHDT and YNNKEL (reference sequence). The V gene lost 5 bases and the J gene lost 1 base, with 20 bases spanning the gap. CDR3 size: 17 residues. CDR3 in amino acids: CASSSEQPWSPQETQYF. The DNA of the CDR3 is TGTGCCAGCAGCTCTGAACAACCCTGGAGTCCCCAAGAGACCCAGTACTTC.

V usage is TRBV7-9 and J usage is TRBJ2-3, with TRBD2 matching 9 bases. The germline V gene has CDR1 SEHNR and CDR2 FQNEAQ (reference sequence). V gave up 5 bases and J gave up 2 bases; unmatched junction bases: 8. This CDR3 spans 16 amino acids. The CDR3 loop is CASSLLPSGITDTQYF. In DNA, the CDR3 is TGTGCCAGCAGCCTCCTTCCTAGCGGGATCACAGATACGCAGTATTTT.

This clone turned up a few times. V usage is TRBV7-2 and J usage is TRBJ2-3, with D perhaps TRBD2 (7 bases). Germline V gene lookup returns CDR1 SGHTA and CDR2 FQGNSA. The V and J ends lost 8 bases and 5 bases respectively, with 14 bases between them. The CDR3 runs 13 residues. In nucleotides, the CDR3 is TGTGCCAGCCAAGGGGGGGAAAGAGATACGCAGTATTTT. Translated: CASQGGERDTQYF. The full variable domain, its missing parts supplied by reference TRBV7-2 and TRBJ2-3, is GAGVSQSPSNKVTEKGKDVELRCDPISGHTALYWYRQSLGQGLEFLIYFQGNSAPDKSGLPSDRFSAERTGGSVSTLTIQRTQQEDSAVYLCASQGGERDTQYFGPGTRLTVL.

The V gene is TRBV6-1, the J gene TRBJ2-7, with D hard to call. V gave up 1 base and J gave up 1 base, with 8 bases separating them. Looked up from germline, CDR1 is MNHNS and CDR2 is SASEGT. This CDR3 contains 14 residues. The CDR3 spells CASSEGGTSYEQYF. The DNA of the CDR3 is TGTGCCAGCAGTGAAGGCGGCACATCCTACGAGCAGTACTTC.

The rearrangement uses TRBV28 and TRBJ2-1, with D perhaps TRBD2 (6 bases). The CDR3 has 12 residues. Germline CDR1 and CDR2: MDHEN and SYDVKM. V lost 5 bases and J 9 bases, leaving 11 bases between the germline ends. The chain's CDR3 is CASSPETSEQFF. As DNA, the CDR3 is TGTGCCAGCAGTCCAGAGACTAGTGAGCAGTTCTTC.